These T cell receptor beta chains were read from a single sample in a study of T-cell reconstitution after alpha-beta-depleted transplantation in children. TCRdb reprocessed the PCR reads with MiXCR, giving one entry per CDR3 protein. The table has approximately 110,000 distinct CDR3 sequences, approximately 22% seen once. The specimen was PBMCs, mostly from graft donor cells, collected 180 days after TCRalphabeta/CD19-depleted stem cell transplant. All receptors come from a male patient aged 2-15 years who had a stem cell transplant for chronic granulomatous disease, so the T cells may come from the graft donor. Each CDR3 is given with its conserved first and last residue. D genes are given only for firm matches. Expanded clones are given a class, and other clones once, few, many or no size at all.

clone_size,j_call,d_call,v_call,cdr3_aa,cdr3_nt
many,TRBJ2-1,-,TRBV18,CASSPQSLYNEQFF,TGTGCCAGCTCACCACAGTCTTTGTACAATGAGCAGTTCTTC
many,TRBJ2-1,-,TRBV20-1,CSASRATSSYNEQFF,TGCAGTGCTAGTAGGGCGACGAGCTCCTACAATGAGCAGTTCTTC
many,TRBJ2-1,TRBD1,TRBV20-1,CSANDRGTYNEQFF,TGCAGTGCTAACGACAGGGGAACCTACAATGAGCAGTTCTTC
-,TRBJ2-1,TRBD1,TRBV12-3/TRBV12-4,CASSGTGYEQFF,TGTGCCAGCAGCGGGACAGGGTACGAGCAGTTCTTC
many,TRBJ1-1,-,TRBV15,CATSRRLRTAPEAFF,TGTGCCACCAGCAGGAGACTAAGGACAGCGCCTGAAGCTTTCTTT
-,TRBJ2-7,TRBD2,TRBV29-1,CSVGNSGGARPYEQYF,TGCAGCGTTGGGAATAGCGGGGGCGCGAGGCCATACGAGCAGTACTTC
-,TRBJ2-1,TRBD2,TRBV29-1,CSAHGVAGALYREQFF,TGCAGCGCCCATGGGGTAGCGGGGGCCTTATATCGTGAGCAGTTCTTC
few,TRBJ2-3,-,TRBV28,CASRVRRENADTQYF,TGTGCCAGCAGAGTACGGAGGGAGAACGCAGATACGCAGTATTTT
few,TRBJ1-1,-,TRBV11-2,CASSPVIGGPGSNTEAFF,TGTGCCAGCAGCCCCGTAATCGGGGGGCCGGGGTCGAACACTGAAGCTTTCTTT
-,TRBJ2-1,-,TRBV5-5,CASSLEFVSFYNEQFF,TGTGCCAGCAGCTTGGAATTTGTCTCTTTCTACAATGAGCAGTTCTTC
-,TRBJ2-2,-,TRBV29-1,CSVLGGNTGELFF,TGCAGCGTTTTGGGGGGGAACACCGGGGAGCTGTTTTTT
many,TRBJ2-1,TRBD2,TRBV20-1,CSARTGLGGNEQFF,TGCAGTGCTAGAACGGGACTAGGAGGCAATGAGCAGTTCTTC
few,TRBJ2-7,TRBD1,TRBV6-2/TRBV6-3,CASTRTGTYEQYF,TGTGCCAGCACAAGGACAGGGACCTACGAGCAGTACTTC
many,TRBJ2-7,-,TRBV28,CASSLSGPVEQYF,TGTGCCAGCAGTTTATCAGGGCCCGTAGAGCAGTACTTC
many,TRBJ2-1,TRBD2,TRBV29-1,CSADGGGGDEQFF,TGCAGCGCGGATGGGGGGGGAGGCGATGAGCAGTTCTTC
-,TRBJ2-2,-,TRBV12-3/TRBV12-4,CASSLGGGISPGELFF,TGTGCCAGCAGTTTAGGAGGCGGGATCTCGCCCGGGGAGCTGTTTTTT